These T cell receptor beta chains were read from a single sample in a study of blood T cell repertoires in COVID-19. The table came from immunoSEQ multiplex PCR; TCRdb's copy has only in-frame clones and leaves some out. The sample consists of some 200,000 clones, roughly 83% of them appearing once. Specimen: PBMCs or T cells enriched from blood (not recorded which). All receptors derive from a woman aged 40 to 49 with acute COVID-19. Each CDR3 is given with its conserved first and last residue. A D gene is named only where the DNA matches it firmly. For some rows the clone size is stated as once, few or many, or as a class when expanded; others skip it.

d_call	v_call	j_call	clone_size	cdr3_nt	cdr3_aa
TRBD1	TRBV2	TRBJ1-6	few	TGTGCCAGCAGTCTGCCGGGGACAGGGCAACGTTCACCCCTCCACTTT	CASSLPGTGQRSPLHF
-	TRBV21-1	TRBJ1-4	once	TGTGCCAGCAGCAAGGGGGACAGTACAACTAATGAAAAACTGTTTTTT	CASSKGDSTTNEKLFF
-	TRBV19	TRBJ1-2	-	TGTGCCAGTAGTATACTGGCGGGGGGCCACTATGGCTACACCTTC	CASSILAGGHYGYTF
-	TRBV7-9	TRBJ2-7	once	TGTGCCAGCAGCTTTAACTACGAGCAGTACTTC	CASSFNYEQYF
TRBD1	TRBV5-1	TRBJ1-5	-	TGCGCCAGCAGCTTGGAGGGGGCGAGTCAGCCCCAGCATTTT	CASSLEGASQPQHF
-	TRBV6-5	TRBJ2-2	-	TGTGCCAGCAGTCCCGACAGGTCTAACACCGGGGAGCTGTTTTTT	CASSPDRSNTGELFF
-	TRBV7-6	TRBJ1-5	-	TGTGCCAGCAGCCCTAGGGGCAGAGATAGCAATCAGCCCCAGCATTTT	CASSPRGRDSNQPQHF
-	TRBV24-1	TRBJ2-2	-	TGTGCCACCAGTGGCCCAGGTGATTTGGCCGGGGAGCTGTTTTTT	CATSGPGDLAGELFF
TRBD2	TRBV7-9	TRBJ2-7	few	TGTGCCAGCAGCATTTACACCGGGACTAGCGGGGGGGCCGTCTACGAGCAGTACTTC	CASSIYTGTSGGAVYEQYF
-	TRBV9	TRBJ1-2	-	TGTGCCAGCAGCGCCGGGTCTGGGGGCAACTATGGCTACACCTTC	CASSAGSGGNYGYTF
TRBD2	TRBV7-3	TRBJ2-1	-	TGTGCCAGCAGCTTAACGGGAGTAGCGGGAGGCTCCTACAATGAGCAGTTCTTC	CASSLTGVAGGSYNEQFF
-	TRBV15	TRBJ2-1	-	TGTGCCACCCGGCCGGCAGGCCCCTACAATGAGCAGTTCTTC	CATRPAGPYNEQFF
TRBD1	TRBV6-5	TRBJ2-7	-	TGTGCCAGCAGTCCCACTCCGGGACAGGGCTACGAGCAGTACTTC	CASSPTPGQGYEQYF
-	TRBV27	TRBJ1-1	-	TGTGCCAGCAGTTTAAACGCACAGGGTGGCACTGAAGCTTTCTTT	CASSLNAQGGTEAFF
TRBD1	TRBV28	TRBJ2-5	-	TGTGCCAGCAGCCCCCAGGGGGTTGTAAAGACCCAGTACTTC	CASSPQGVVKTQYF
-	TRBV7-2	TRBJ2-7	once	TGTGCCAGCAGCTCCCTCCCTGGGGCCCACTACGAGCAGTACTTC	CASSSLPGAHYEQYF
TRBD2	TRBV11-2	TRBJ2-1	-	TGTGCCAGCAGCTCGCTAGCGGGAAAGCACAATGAGCAGTTCTTC	CASSSLAGKHNEQFF
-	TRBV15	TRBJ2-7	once	TGTGCCACCAGCAGAGATTCTAGGCACGAGCAGTACTTC	CATSRDSRHEQYF
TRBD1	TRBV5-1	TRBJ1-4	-	TGCGCCAGCAGCTTGGAGGGACAGGGACCTAAAAAACTGTTTTTT	CASSLEGQGPKKLFF
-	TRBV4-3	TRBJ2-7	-	TGCGCCAGCAGCCAAGAAAGAGTTGGACTCTACGAGCAGTACTTC	CASSQERVGLYEQYF
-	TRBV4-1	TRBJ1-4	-	TGCGCCAGCAGCCGCGACATCCCCCCTTATAATGAAAAACTGTTTTTT	CASSRDIPPYNEKLFF
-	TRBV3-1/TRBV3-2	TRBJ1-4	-	TGTGCCAGCCGGGACAACGCGATCCGGGGTGAAAAACTGTTTTTT	CASRDNAIRGEKLFF
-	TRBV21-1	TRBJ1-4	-	TGTGCCAGCAGCAAATGTACTTCCTGTTTAGCCAGACTGTTTTTT	CASSKCTSCLARLFF
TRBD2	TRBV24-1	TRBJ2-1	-	TGTGCCACCAGTGAGGAAGCGGGGGTCTACAATGAGCAGTTCTTC	CATSEEAGVYNEQFF
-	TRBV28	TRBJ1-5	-	TGTGCCAGCAGTTTACTTTTGGGCAGGGAAGGCAATCAGCCCCAGCATTTT	CASSLLLGREGNQPQHF
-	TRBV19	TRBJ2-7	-	TGTGCCAGTAGTACCCTAAGCGCCAACTACGAGCAGTACTTC	CASSTLSANYEQYF